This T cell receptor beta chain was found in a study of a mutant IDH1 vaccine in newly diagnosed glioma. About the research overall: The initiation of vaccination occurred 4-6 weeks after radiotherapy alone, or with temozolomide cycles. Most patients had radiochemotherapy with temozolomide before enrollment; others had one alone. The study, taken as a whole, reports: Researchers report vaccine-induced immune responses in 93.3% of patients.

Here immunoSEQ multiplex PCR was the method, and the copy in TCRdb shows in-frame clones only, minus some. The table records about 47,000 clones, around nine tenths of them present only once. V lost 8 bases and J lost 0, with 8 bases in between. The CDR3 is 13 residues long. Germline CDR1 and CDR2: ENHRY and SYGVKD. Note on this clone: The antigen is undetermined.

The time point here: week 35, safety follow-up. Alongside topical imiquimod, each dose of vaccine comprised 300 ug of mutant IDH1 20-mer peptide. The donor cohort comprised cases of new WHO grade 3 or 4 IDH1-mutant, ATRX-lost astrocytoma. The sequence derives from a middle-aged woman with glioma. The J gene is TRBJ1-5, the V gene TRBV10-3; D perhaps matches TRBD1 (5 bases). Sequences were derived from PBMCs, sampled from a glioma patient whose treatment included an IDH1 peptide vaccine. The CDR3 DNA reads TGTGCCATCGCAGGGTTTAGCAATCAGCCCCAGCATTTT. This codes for CAIAGFSNQPQHF.